The next 28 T cell receptor beta chains were all read from a single sample in a study of OX40 agonist ivuxolimab in advanced cancers. Sequencing was performed with immunoSEQ multiplex PCR; in TCRdb, only in-frame clones are kept and a portion is missing. The sample holds about 96,000 clones, about four fifths seen once. The input for sequencing was CD4+ or CD8+ T cells sorted from blood, taken in a trial of the OX40 agonist ivuxolimab. The receptors were sampled from an adult with an advanced solid tumor such as melanoma, head and neck, liver or kidney cancer.

The chain couples TRBV23-1 to TRBJ2-1; 9 bases are shared with TRBD1. TRBV23-1 falls under the ORF class, with uncertain function. Trimming removed 7 bases from V and 8 bases from J; junction bases left unmatched: 12. The CDR3 runs 15 residues. CDR3 nucleotides: TGCGCCAGCAATCCCCCGGGACAGGGAGGGGATGAGCAGTTCTTC. Protein product: CASNPPGQGGDEQFF.

This clone appeared once. V gene TRBV7-8 combines with J gene TRBJ2-7, with D unresolved. The CDR3 totals 14 residues. The germline V gene has CDR1 SGHVS and CDR2 FQNEAQ. The V gene lost 1 base and the J gene lost 0 bases, with 7 bases spanning the gap. As DNA, the CDR3 is TGTGCCAGCAGCTTAGGCCCCAGCTCCTACGAGCAGTACTTC. Its translation is CASSLGPSSYEQYF.

This clone has just a few counts. J is TRBJ2-3 and V is TRBV11-2; 7 bases fit TRBD2. V dropped 5 bases and J dropped 2; count of bases not matched to a gene: 1. The CDR3 sequence is 13 residues long. Germline CDR1 SGHAT, CDR2 FQNNGV. The CDR3 DNA is TGTGCCAGCAGCGGGGGGGTCACAGATACGCAGTATTTT. Its translation: CASSGGVTDTQYF.

The rearrangement joins TRBV27 to TRBJ1-6; D gene uncertain. Germline lookup yields CDR1 MNHEY and CDR2 SMNVEV (reference sequence). The CDR3 loop spans 15 amino acids. Trimming took 2 bases from V and 6 from J, leaving 11 bases between them. CDR3 amino acids: CASSLRPPGNSPLHF. The CDR3 DNA follows: TGTGCCAGCAGTTTAAGGCCGCCGGGTAATTCACCCCTCCACTTT.

The chain has TRBV4-1 and TRBJ2-7, with 12 positions matching TRBD2. The CDR3 contains 15 residues. The J segment lost 2 bases and the V segment lost 1 base, leaving 0 bases of the junction unmatched. Germline values: CDR1 MGHRA, CDR2 YSYEKL. The CDR3 sequence is CASSQGTSGTYEQYF. In DNA form, the CDR3 reads TGCGCCAGCAGCCAAGGGACTAGCGGGACCTACGAGCAGTACTTC.

The chain recombines TRBV29-1 with TRBJ1-2; 8 bases match TRBD1. CDR3 length: 14 residues. The trim removed 2 bases at V and 7 bases at J, leaving 9 bases unmatched. The V gene's germline CDR1 is SQVTM and CDR2 ANQGSEA. The chain's CDR3 is CSVERTGWGGGYTF. CDR3 nucleotide sequence: TGCAGCGTTGAACGGACAGGGTGGGGCGGTGGCTACACCTTC.

By sample fraction, this clone is medium-sized (0.01 to 0.1%). This chain joins TRBV6-4 and TRBJ1-3, with D perhaps matching TRBD1 (5 bases). V gave up 3 bases and J gave up 2 bases, with 11 bases separating them. The CDR3 loop spans 15 amino acids. The V gene's germline CDR1 is MRHNA and CDR2 SNTAGT. The CDR3 nucleotides read TGTGCCAGCAGTGAACGGGACGGAACTGGAAACACCATATATTTT. Amino acids: CASSERDGTGNTIYF.

This clone has a single count. The chain recombines TRBV7-8 with TRBJ1-2, with 8 bases matching TRBD1. This CDR3 contains 18 residues. After removal of 3 bases from V and 5 bases from J, the junction contained 17 bases not matched to a gene. Germline V CDR1 and CDR2: SGHVS, FQNEAQ. The CDR3 DNA reads as TGTGCCAGCAGCTTCCGACCAAACCAGGGGGCGGCTTATTATGGCTACACCTTC. Translating it yields CASSFRPNQGAAYYGYTF.

The rearrangement joins TRBV4-3 to TRBJ2-7; D gene unclear. CDR1 LGHNA and CDR2 YSLEER come from the germline V gene. Deletions cut 4 bases from V and 4 bases from J, with 17 bases between. The CDR3 runs to 15 residues. The CDR3 DNA is TGCGCCAGCAGCCCCACAGTTTTGGCTTCATACGAGCAGTACTTC. Translated, it gives CASSPTVLASYEQYF.

The V call is TRBV27, the J call TRBJ1-4, with D perhaps TRBD1 (6 bases). The CDR3 loop spans 15 amino acids. The ends were cut back, 6 bases at V and 10 bases at J, with 21 bases in the middle. Looked up from germline, CDR1 is MNHEY and CDR2 is SMNVEV (reference sequence). In DNA form, the CDR3 reads TGTGCCAGCAGCACCCCCGGGACAAGTCTCGGAAAACTGTTTTTT. This encodes CASSTPGTSLGKLFF.

This clone was counted only a few times. V gene TRBV19 combines with J gene TRBJ1-2; tentative D call: TRBD1 (5 bases). The CDR3 length is 12 residues. Germline CDR1 LNHDA, CDR2 SQIVND (reference sequence). V was clipped by 4 bases and J by 8 bases, with 11 bases between them. Here the CDR3 reads CASSKSGRGYTF. In nucleotides, the CDR3 is TGTGCCAGTAGTAAGTCAGGGAGAGGCTACACCTTC.

This chain uses TRBV7-3 with TRBJ1-1; D is perhaps TRBD1 (6 bases). The CDR3 contains 13 residues. The ends were cut back, 4 bases at V and 1 base at J, with 7 bases in the middle. CDR1 and CDR2 from the germline V gene are SGHTA and FQGTGA. CDR3 sequence (DNA): TGTGCCAGCAGCTCGGGACAGAACACTGAAGCTTTCTTT. This translates into CASSSGQNTEAFF.

This CDR3 reads CASNQGDTWDDEQFF. The CDR3 DNA reads as TGTGCCAGCAATCAGGGAGATACGTGGGACGATGAGCAGTTCTTC. This chain uses TRBV9 with TRBJ2-1; tentatively, D is TRBD1 or TRBD2 (5 bases each). The V and J ends lost 6 bases and 8 bases respectively, with 21 bases between them. Germline V gene lookup returns CDR1 SGDLS and CDR2 YYNGEE. This CDR3 is 15 amino acids long. The entire variable domain, with the rest obtained from reference TRBV9 and TRBJ2-1, is as follows: DSGVTQTPKHLITATGQRVTLRCSPRSGDLSVYWYQQSLDQGLQFLIQYYNGEERAKGNILERFSAQQFPDLHSELNLSSLELGDSALYFCASNQGDTWDDEQFFGPGTRLTVL.

This clone was picked up a small number of times. The chain uses TRBV7-3 and TRBJ1-6; D ambiguous. The germline gives CDR1 SGHTA, CDR2 FQGTGA. Trimming left V 2 bases short and J 13 bases short, with 12 bases between. The length of the CDR3 is 13 residues. CDR3 sequence: CASSLLGDGPLHF. The CDR3 DNA sequence: TGTGCCAGCAGCTTATTGGGCGATGGGCCCCTCCACTTT.

The rearrangement uses TRBV11-2 and TRBJ2-3; D gene ambiguous. V was clipped by 2 bases and J by 6 bases, with 9 bases between them. The germline V gene has CDR1 SGHAT and CDR2 FQNNGV. CDR3 length: 13 amino acids. CDR3 amino acids: CASSLSRLDTQYF. CDR3 DNA: TGTGCCAGCAGCTTAAGTAGGCTGGATACGCAGTATTTT.

This chain joins TRBV27 and TRBJ1-2, with TRBD1 as a possible D gene (6 bases). The CDR3 totals 13 residues. Germline CDR1 MNHEY, CDR2 SMNVEV (reference sequence). V was cut by 2 bases and J by 6 bases, with 10 bases left in between. The CDR3 loop is CASSLAGGNGYTF. CDR3 DNA sequence: TGTGCCAGCAGTTTAGCCGGGGGCAATGGCTACACCTTC.

In its sample, this clone was seen once. The chain joins TRBV5-6 to TRBJ1-1; D unclear. In germline, CDR1 is SGHDT, CDR2 YYEEEE. With 2 bases removed from V and 3 bases from J, the gap between germline ends came to 8 bases. The CDR3 totals 13 residues. CDR3 loop: CASSLGWYTEAFF. The CDR3 region has the DNA TGTGCCAGCAGCTTAGGTTGGTACACTGAAGCTTTCTTT.

The chain is built from TRBV4-3 and TRBJ1-3, with unresolved D. The ends were cut back, 1 base at V and 0 bases at J, with 10 bases in the middle. Germline V lookup: CDR1 LGHNA, CDR2 YSLEER. This CDR3 contains 16 residues. In DNA form, the CDR3 reads TGCGCCAGCAGCCAAGGTGGCGCTTCCTCTGGAAACACCATATATTTT. Protein sequence: CASSQGGASSGNTIYF.

A note on this clone: This CDR3 is also generated by other DNA sequences in the sample. The chain joins TRBV9 to TRBJ2-3; D is ambiguous. From germline, CDR1 is SGDLS and CDR2 YYNGEE. V lost 0 bases and J lost 5, with 1 base in between. This CDR3 comprises 11 residues. This chain's CDR3 is CASSVGDTQYF. The CDR3 nucleotides read TGTGCCAGCAGCGTAGGAGATACGCAGTATTTT.

A few counts support this clone. The chain recombines TRBV2 with TRBJ2-3, with 7 bases that match TRBD2. After removal of 4 bases from V and 5 bases from J, the junction contained 12 bases not matched to a gene. Looked up from germline, CDR1 is SNHLY and CDR2 is FYNNEI. CDR3 length: 16 residues. DNA for the CDR3: TGTGCCAGCAGTGGGGGGGGACTACCCCAGAGAGATACGCAGTATTTT. Its translation is CASSGGGLPQRDTQYF.

The chain joins TRBV14 to TRBJ1-2; D unresolved. Germline CDR1 and CDR2: SGHDN and FVKESK. The V and J ends lost 1 base and 4 bases respectively, with 10 bases between them. The CDR3 runs to 14 residues. In DNA form, the CDR3 reads TGTGCCAGCAGCCAAGGACCCGGCCCCTATGGCTACACCTTC. This sequence encodes CASSQGPGPYGYTF.

This chain links TRBV6-1 with TRBJ1-2; weak D call: TRBD1 (6 bases). The V gene lost 5 bases and the J gene lost 8 bases, with 18 bases spanning the gap. CDR3 size: 14 residues. Per germline, CDR1 MNHNS and CDR2 SASEGT. CDR3 sequence (DNA): TGTGCCAGCAGTACCTCAGGGGCCCCTAGGGGCTACACCTTC. Translation: CASSTSGAPRGYTF.

The chain combines TRBV7-3 with TRBJ2-2, with TRBD2 identical over 14 bases. CDR3 length: 18 amino acids. Germline V CDR1 and CDR2: SGHTA, FQGTGA. Unmatched junction bases numbered 8, after V lost 1 base and J lost 7 bases. The CDR3 loop is CASSLRVGTSGSVGELFF. The CDR3 DNA reads TGTGCCAGCAGCTTAAGGGTGGGGACTAGCGGGAGTGTCGGGGAGCTGTTTTTT.

V and J are TRBV4-3 and TRBJ2-1, with TRBD1 matching over 9 bases. This CDR3 region has 15 residues. Germline CDR1 LGHNA, CDR2 YSLEER. V lost 8 bases to trimming and J lost 3 bases; unmatched junction nucleotides: 8. CDR3 protein: CASSTGTGNYNEQFF. In DNA form, the CDR3 reads TGCGCCAGCTCCACCGGGACAGGGAACTACAATGAGCAGTTCTTC.

The chain couples TRBV11-3 to TRBJ2-3; D is unresolved. V was cut by 1 base and J by 2 bases, with 7 bases left in between. The CDR3 has 14 residues. Germline CDR1 is SGHNT and CDR2 is YENEEA. The CDR3 sequence: CASSLGGNTDTQYF. CDR3 in DNA: TGTGCCAGCAGCTTAGGAGGCAACACAGATACGCAGTATTTT. The full variable domain, completed using reference TRBV11-3 and TRBJ2-3, is EAGVVQSPRYKIIEKKQPVAFWCNPISGHNTLYWYLQNLGQGPELLIRYENEEAVDDSQLPKDRFSAERLKGVDSTLKIQPAELGDSAVYLCASSLGGNTDTQYFGPGTRLTVL.

The V and J genes are TRBV7-2 and TRBJ2-2; D is ambiguous. V was pared by 7 bases and J by 1 base, with 4 bases between. Germline V gene data show CDR1 as SGHTA and CDR2 as FQGNSA. The CDR3 has 12 amino acids. The CDR3 region is CASKGNTGELFF. DNA of the CDR3: TGTGCCAGCAAAGGGAACACCGGGGAGCTGTTTTTT.

This clone was picked up one time. CDR3 in amino acids: CASSLASANTEAFF. CDR3 bases: TGCGCCAGCAGCTTGGCCTCTGCCAACACTGAAGCTTTCTTT. The rearrangement uses TRBV5-1 and TRBJ1-1, with unresolved D. This CDR3 has 14 amino acids. The V gene's germline CDR1 is SGHRS and CDR2 YFSETQ. V shed 0 bases and J shed 2 bases, with 8 bases lying between them.

V usage is TRBV2 and J usage is TRBJ1-2; no reliable D call. With 3 bases removed from V and 10 bases from J, the gap between germline ends came to 18 bases. This CDR3 contains 14 residues. From germline, CDR1 is SNHLY and CDR2 FYNNEI. This CDR3 is CASSESEGRFYYTF. The CDR3 DNA sequence: TGTGCCAGCAGTGAGTCTGAAGGGAGGTTCTACTACACCTTC. The complete variable domain, with remaining parts taken from reference TRBV2 and TRBJ1-2, reads EPEVTQTPSHQVTQMGQEVILRCVPISNHLYFYWYRQILGQKVEFLVSFYNNEISEKSEIFDDQFSVERPDGSNFTLKIRSTKLEDSAMYFCASSESEGRFYYTFGSGTRLTVV.